This T cell receptor (beta chain) appears in the sequencing data of a study of T cells in Graves' hyperthyroidism and ophthalmopathy. Only a few counts were recorded for this clonotype. Germline CDR1 is SEHNR and CDR2 is FQNEAQ (reference sequence). V lost 4 bases, J lost 8 bases, and 20 bases stayed unmatched. This CDR3 has 18 residues. What was amplified from RNA transcripts were TCR beta CDR3 regions. TCR CDR3 regions were first amplified by RT-PCR with HTBI primers. TCRdb re-analysed the multiplex PCR reads in MiXCR, keeping a single row per CDR3 protein. This table has roughly 350,000 distinct CDR3 sequences, roughly an eighth appearing once.

Sequenced material: blood. This receptor was identified in a woman in her thirties or forties with Graves' ophthalmopathy. The chain couples TRBV7-9 to TRBJ2-3; TRBD1 matches 8 bases. CDR3 loop: CASSSAVRTGPVQGTQYF. For the CDR3, the DNA is TGTGCCAGCAGCTCCGCCGTGAGGACAGGGCCAGTTCAGGGTACGCAGTATTTT.